A single sample is the source of the 12 T cell receptor beta chains below, sequenced in a study of T cell responses to AZD1222 COVID-19 vaccine. Assay: immunoSEQ multiplex PCR; the TCRdb copy retains only in-frame clones and omits some. The repertoire consists of around 110,000 clones, with roughly 85% occurring once and the leading ten covering roughly 3.9%. This sample comprised peripheral blood, obtained on day 0 of MenACWY control vaccination. Source of these receptors: an adult in good health.

The count of this clone is one. V gene TRBV2 combines with J gene TRBJ2-3; D is ambiguous. The length of the CDR3 is 14 residues. Per germline, CDR1 SNHLY and CDR2 FYNNEI. V was cut by 4 bases and J by 2 bases, with 10 bases left in between. CDR3 sequence (DNA): TGTGCCAGCAGTGCCTCCACCCCCACAGATACGCAGTATTTT. Residues: CASSASTPTDTQYF.

This chain joins TRBV28 and TRBJ2-5; the D is unclear. The CDR3 has 13 amino acids. Trimming removed 6 bases from V and 0 bases from J, with 8 bases in between. The germline V gene has CDR1 MDHEN and CDR2 SYDVKM. In DNA form, the CDR3 reads TGTGCCAGCAGGGAAGCGAACCAAGAGACCCAGTACTTC. Its translation is CASREANQETQYF. The full variable domain, in which reference TRBV28 and TRBJ2-5 provide the parts outside the CDR3, is DVKVTQSSRYLVKRTGEKVFLECVQDMDHENMFWYRQDPGLGLRLIYFSYDVKMKEKGDIPEGYSVSREKKERFSLILESASTNQTSMYLCASREANQETQYFGPGTRLLVL.

The chain couples TRBV5-1 to TRBJ2-1; a possible D gene is TRBD2 (7 bases). The germline gives CDR1 SGHRS, CDR2 YFSETQ. V lost 2 bases, J lost 5 bases, and 11 bases lay in between. This CDR3 is built from 14 residues. CDR3 amino acids: CASSFPGGHNEQFF. The CDR3 nucleotides are TGCGCCAGCAGCTTTCCGGGGGGCCACAATGAGCAGTTCTTC. The complete variable domain, with remaining parts taken from reference TRBV5-1 and TRBJ2-1, reads KAGVTQTPRYLIKTRGQQVTLSCSPISGHRSVSWYQQTPGQGLQFLFEYFSETQRNKGNFPGRFSGRQFSNSRSEMNVSTLELGDSALYLCASSFPGGHNEQFFGPGTRLTVL.

The CDR3 sequence: CASSHGHRGGNNEQFF. Written as DNA, the CDR3 is TGTGCCAGCAGCCATGGGCATCGCGGGGGGAACAATGAGCAGTTCTTC. The chain links TRBV5-4 to TRBJ2-1; 8 bases line up with TRBD2. V dropped 4 bases and J dropped 5; count of bases not matched to a gene: 11. Per germline, CDR1 SGHNT and CDR2 YYREEE (reference sequence). The CDR3 consists of 16 residues.

The V gene is TRBV7-2, the J gene TRBJ1-2; possible D gene TRBD1, 5 bases. CDR3 length equals 16 residues. V was cut by 0 bases and J by 2 bases, with 13 bases left in between. Germline loops: CDR1 SGHTA, CDR2 FQGNSA. CDR3 bases: TGTGCCAGCAGCTTAGCACATGGCAGGGCGAACTATGGCTACACCTTC. Protein product: CASSLAHGRANYGYTF.

The V gene is TRBV11-2, the J gene TRBJ2-1; TRBD2 matches at 11 bases. This CDR3 is built from 15 residues. V shed 5 bases, J shed 8 bases, and the junction held 8 bases outside the gene matches. Germline V lookup: CDR1 SGHAT, CDR2 FQNNGV. CDR3 in DNA: TGTGCCAGCAGCCTACGACTAGCGGGAAGCTATGAGCAGTTCTTC. Translating it yields CASSLRLAGSYEQFF.

The chain employs TRBV28 and TRBJ1-3; TRBD1 matches 9 bases. Looked up from germline, CDR1 is MDHEN and CDR2 is SYDVKM. V shed 6 bases, J shed 0 bases, and the junction held 0 bases outside the gene matches. CDR3 length: 14 amino acids. CDR3 loop: CASRDRGSGNTIYF. Written as DNA, the CDR3 is TGTGCCAGCAGGGACAGGGGCTCTGGAAACACCATATATTTT.

V gene TRBV11-2 combines with J gene TRBJ1-2; D ambiguous. This CDR3 is built from 13 residues. Trimming cost V 8 bases and J 7 bases, with 17 bases left between them. Germline assignment: CDR1 SGHAT and CDR2 FQNNGV. Here the CDR3 DNA reads TGTGCCAGCGCCCCGAGGGCGTGGGGTGGCTACACCTTC. Protein product: CASAPRAWGGYTF.

With regard to this clone: Additional DNA sequences in this sample encode the identical CDR3. The chain has TRBV19 and TRBJ1-1; tentative D call: TRBD1 (5 bases). With 5 bases removed from V and 5 bases from J, the gap between germline ends came to 15 bases. Germline lookup yields CDR1 LNHDA and CDR2 SQIVND (reference sequence). The CDR3 totals 14 residues. For the CDR3, the DNA is TGTGCCAGTAGTCTGCAGGGTCGAGGAACTGAAGCTTTCTTT. This translates into CASSLQGRGTEAFF. The entire variable domain, with the rest obtained from reference TRBV19 and TRBJ1-1, is as follows: DGGITQSPKYLFRKEGQNVTLSCEQNLNHDAMYWYRQDPGQGLRLIYYSQIVNDFQKGDIAEGYSVSREKKESFPLTVTSAQKNPTAFYLCASSLQGRGTEAFFGQGTRLTVV.

The chain carries TRBV9 and TRBJ1-1, with D perhaps matching TRBD1 (5 bases). With 2 bases removed from V and 3 bases from J, the gap between germline ends came to 8 bases. The CDR3 contains 13 residues. Germline CDR1 SGDLS, CDR2 YYNGEE. In nucleotides, the CDR3 is TGTGCCAGCAGCGTCGGGGGGGACACTGAAGCTTTCTTT. It translates to CASSVGGDTEAFF.

The CDR3 reads CAWRTGGFNEKLFF. The CDR3 DNA sequence: TGTGCCTGGCGGACAGGGGGATTTAATGAAAAACTGTTTTTT. The chain has TRBV30 and TRBJ1-4; 10 nucleotides agree with TRBD1. V was clipped by 5 bases and J by 4 bases; unmatched bases: 4. The CDR3 totals 14 residues. CDR1 and CDR2 from the germline V gene are GTSNPN and SVGIG (reference sequence).

The chain links TRBV19 to TRBJ1-4; possibly TRBD1 for D (6 bases). The length of the CDR3 is 15 residues. Germline lookup yields CDR1 LNHDA and CDR2 SQIVND (reference sequence). V was trimmed by 7 bases and J by 8 bases, leaving 20 bases between them. The CDR3 region has the DNA TGTGCCAGTACCCACCCTGGGCAGGGGCAGGAAAAACTGTTTTTT. Protein sequence: CASTHPGQGQEKLFF.